The 15 T cell receptor beta chains given below trace back to one sample, sequenced in a study of beta chain features in type 1 diabetes (dated by TCRdb to 2016 to 2019). Library method: the immunoSEQ multiplex PCR assay. All of the isolated RNA was reverse transcribed with the High Capacity cDNA Reverse Transcription Kit, so expressed TCRB transcripts were sequenced. TCRdb obtained this table from immuneACCESS and retained in-frame rearrangements with V and J assigned. These tables miss some clones; where compared with another copy, unresolved V genes account for less than half of the shortfall, and the remainder is unexplained. For this sample the table gives about 150,000 clones, of which over 7.5% were detected only once. In total, the top ten clones hold 2% to 2.5% of the sample. The sample consisted of central memory CD4+ T cells from blood. Receptor source: a woman in her late teens or twenties in good health.

Turning to this clone: Other DNA sequences in the same sample also yield this CDR3. The V call is TRBV7-2, the J call TRBJ2-5, with 7 positions matching TRBD2. V dropped 2 bases and J dropped 5; count of bases not matched to a gene: 8. CDR1 is SGHTA and CDR2 is FQGNSA in the germline V gene. CDR3 length: 15 amino acids. The DNA of the CDR3 is TGTGCCAGCAGCTTAACGGGGCTCGGGGGGGAGACCCAGTACTTC. It translates to CASSLTGLGGETQYF.

This clone was recorded a few times. V and J are TRBV2 and TRBJ2-3, with 7 bases fitting TRBD1. Per germline, CDR1 SNHLY and CDR2 FYNNEI. This CDR3 is built from 15 residues. The V segment lost 6 bases and the J segment 1 base; nucleotides outside the gene matches: 7. The DNA of the CDR3 is TGTGCCAGCAGCGCAGGGGGTATTGGCACAGATACGCAGTATTTT. It is translated as CASSAGGIGTDTQYF.

Ten or more counts support this clone. Other DNA sequences from this sample encode an identical CDR3 as well. This chain uses TRBV4-3 with TRBJ2-5; tentative D call: TRBD1 (5 bases). This CDR3 is built from 13 residues. Germline V gene lookup returns CDR1 LGHNA and CDR2 YSLEER. The V end lost 0 bases, the J end lost 3 bases, and 5 bases lay between the germline ends. CDR3 sequence (DNA): TGCGCCAGCAGCCAAGACAGGGAAGAGACCCAGTACTTC. Residues: CASSQDREETQYF.

V usage is TRBV6-1 and J usage is TRBJ2-1, with 13 bases lining up with TRBD2. With V trimmed by 6 bases and J by 9 bases, 8 bases remained unmatched. The V gene's germline CDR1 is MNHNS and CDR2 SASEGT. CDR3 size: 15 residues. The CDR3 region is CASRAGLAGLLEQFF. CDR3 nucleotides: TGTGCCAGCAGGGCGGGACTAGCGGGACTTCTTGAGCAGTTCTTC.

The chain links TRBV19 to TRBJ2-7; 10 positions match TRBD2. V lost 6 bases to trimming and J lost 3 bases; unmatched junction nucleotides: 8. Per germline, CDR1 LNHDA and CDR2 SQIVND (reference sequence). The CDR3 has 15 residues. Here the CDR3 reads CASRFATSGNYEQYF. CDR3 coding DNA: TGTGCCAGTAGATTCGCCACTAGCGGGAACTACGAGCAGTACTTC. The variable domain in full, completed from reference TRBV19 and TRBJ2-7, reads DGGITQSPKYLFRKEGQNVTLSCEQNLNHDAMYWYRQDPGQGLRLIYYSQIVNDFQKGDIAEGYSVSREKKESFPLTVTSAQKNPTAFYLCASRFATSGNYEQYFGPGTRLTVT.

V and J are TRBV4-1 and TRBJ2-4, with TRBD1 identical over 7 bases. There are 14 residues in the CDR3. CDR1 and CDR2 from the germline V gene are MGHRA and YSYEKL. J gave up 8 bases and V 4 bases, and 8 bases lay outside the gene matches. The DNA for the CDR3 is TGCGCCAGCAGCCCAAGAGAGGGGGCGGACATTCAGTACTTC. Translated: CASSPREGADIQYF.

V is TRBV7-9 and J is TRBJ2-1; TRBD2 matches 11 bases. The CDR3 contains 17 residues. CDR1 and CDR2 (germline): SEHNR, FQNEAQ (reference sequence). After removal of 5 bases from V and 3 bases from J, the junction contained 9 bases not matched to a gene. The CDR3 nucleotides read TGTGCCAGCAGCCCGAATAGACTAGCGGGGAACTACAATGAGCAGTTCTTC. Its translation: CASSPNRLAGNYNEQFF.

This clone appeared many times. The chain uses TRBV10-1 and TRBJ2-7; 14 bases match TRBD2. Germline V CDR1 and CDR2: WNHNN, SYGVQD (reference sequence). The CDR3 runs 13 residues. J was trimmed by 9 bases and V by 3 bases; bases with no gene match: 1. The DNA for the CDR3 is TGCGCCAGCAGTGAAGGGACTAGCGGGAGGCAGTACTTC. This sequence encodes CASSEGTSGRQYF.

The chain has TRBV9 and TRBJ2-1; the match to TRBD1 covers 7 bases. Losses at the gene ends were 2 bases for V and 12 bases for J; bases not matched to a gene: 5. The CDR3 loop spans 12 amino acids. CDR1 is SGDLS, CDR2 YYNGEE, per germline. The DNA of the CDR3 is TGTGCCAGCAGCGTTATAGGGGGCCGGCAGTTCTTC. Translating gives CASSVIGGRQFF.

The V and J genes are TRBV30 and TRBJ1-3; possibly TRBD1 for D (5 bases). The CDR3 spans 15 residues. Trimming stripped 4 bases from V and 4 bases from J, with 17 bases between. Germline CDR1 reads GTSNPN; CDR2 reads SVGIG (reference sequence). The CDR3 reads CAWTLDSHAGNTIYF. CDR3 DNA sequence: TGTGCCTGGACCCTAGACAGCCACGCAGGAAACACCATATATTTT.

The chain is built from TRBV10-3 and TRBJ2-1; 8 positions match TRBD1. Germline V lookup: CDR1 ENHRY, CDR2 SYGVKD. CDR3 length: 13 residues. V dropped 10 bases and J dropped 7; count of bases not matched to a gene: 9. The CDR3 region is CASKIQGGNEQFF. CDR3 DNA: TGTGCCAGCAAGATACAGGGGGGAAATGAGCAGTTCTTC.

This chain links TRBV5-6 with TRBJ2-7, with 8 bases identical to TRBD2. Trimming took 0 bases from V and 3 from J; bases not matched to a gene: 5. CDR1 is SGHDT, CDR2 YYEEEE, per germline. The CDR3 loop spans 15 amino acids. The CDR3 DNA is TGTGCCAGCAGCTTGGAGCCGGGGGGGAGCTACGAGCAGTACTTC. This codes for CASSLEPGGSYEQYF.

The V and J genes are TRBV5-1 and TRBJ1-1; D is unresolved. V dropped 2 bases and J dropped 2 bases, with 10 bases sitting between them. This CDR3 spans 14 amino acids. Germline CDR1 is SGHRS and CDR2 is YFSETQ. In nucleotides, the CDR3 is TGCGCCAGCAGCTTCACTCGTAGTAACACTGAAGCTTTCTTT. Amino acids: CASSFTRSNTEAFF.

The chain recombines TRBV11-2 with TRBJ1-2, with 7 nucleotides matching TRBD1. The CDR3 has 12 residues. Germline values: CDR1 SGHAT, CDR2 FQNNGV. The V gene end was trimmed by 5 bases and the J gene end by 11 bases; junction bases not matched to a gene: 8. The CDR3 sequence: CASSPRQGGYTF. The CDR3 coding sequence is TGTGCCAGCAGCCCACGACAGGGAGGTTACACCTTC. Complete variable domain (other parts from reference TRBV11-2 and TRBJ1-2): EAGVAQSPRYKIIEKRQSVAFWCNPISGHATLYWYQQILGQGPKLLIQFQNNGVVDDSQLPKDRFSAERLKGVDSTLKIQPAKLEDSAVYLCASSPRQGGYTFGSGTRLTVV.

The rearrangement joins TRBV5-1 to TRBJ2-7; 7 positions match TRBD2. The CDR3 runs to 16 residues. The V gene end was trimmed by 4 bases and the J gene end by 0 bases; junction bases not matched to a gene: 10. CDR1 is SGHRS and CDR2 is YFSETQ in the germline V gene. In DNA form, the CDR3 reads TGCGCCAGCAGCCCAACGGGACTACGAAACTCCTACGAGCAGTACTTC. It yields the protein CASSPTGLRNSYEQYF. The full variable domain, its missing parts supplied by reference TRBV5-1 and TRBJ2-7, is KAGVTQTPRYLIKTRGQQVTLSCSPISGHRSVSWYQQTPGQGLQFLFEYFSETQRNKGNFPGRFSGRQFSNSRSEMNVSTLELGDSALYLCASSPTGLRNSYEQYFGPGTRLTVT.